This T cell receptor beta chain is drawn from a study of cytomegalovirus exposure and HLA in healthy donors. Study-wide points: Most subjects had HLA-A and HLA-B alleles reportedly predicted accurately by TCR beta sequences. HLA alleles showed associations with around 15,000 TCR beta sequences in a later analysis, at a 0.05 false discovery rate.

As for this clone: Antigen unknown.

Unrecorded immune exposures were likely, despite nominal health at sampling. 13 Jbeta primers and 60 Vbeta primers were used for the PCR. TCRdb keeps only in-frame clones here, not all; method: immunoSEQ multiplex PCR. The data hold more than 65,000 clones, with 74% observed a single time. CDR1 and CDR2 (germline): MDHEN, SYDVKM. Unmatched junction bases numbered 9, after V lost 6 bases and J lost 6 bases. There are 16 residues in the CDR3. The chain carries TRBV28 and TRBJ1-5, with TRBD1 identical over 12 bases. Sequenced sample: PBMCs. This receptor was taken from a woman aged 55-70 years in good health and CMV-seropositive. CDR3 loop: CASSSQGQGARQPQHF. The CDR3 nucleotides read TGTGCCAGCAGCTCCCAGGGACAGGGGGCACGTCAGCCCCAGCATTTT.